Below are 27 T cell receptor beta chains sequenced from a single sample in a study of blood T cells in healthy people across ages. Using a J-beta primer mix together with a sample-barcoded 5' primer, a second PCR was run for roughly 6 to 11 cycles. TCRdb redid the calling of the 5' RACE reads with MiXCR, one entry per CDR3 protein. The sample lists roughly 1,700,000 distinct CDR3 sequences; roughly 28% were seen once. Material for sequencing was blood. These receptors came from a young woman in good health.

This clonotype has at least ten counts. The chain couples TRBV6-5 to TRBJ2-5; D remains unclear. Trimming shortened V by 2 bases and J by 11 bases, and 9 bases separated the two germline ends. The length of the CDR3 is 11 residues. Germline CDR1 MNHEY, CDR2 SVGAGI. The CDR3 DNA reads TGTGCCAGCAGTTACGAGACGAGGCAGTACTTC. This translates into CASSYETRQYF.

This chain links TRBV12-3 or TRBV12-4 with TRBJ1-2, with a tentative D call TRBD1 (5 bases). This CDR3 is 13 amino acids long. V was clipped by 6 bases and J by 6 bases, with 14 bases between them. CDR3 coding DNA: TGTGCCAGCAGCCTGGGGGTAATGAATGGCTACACCTTC. Amino acids: CASSLGVMNGYTF.

There are a few counts of this clonotype. CDR3 region: CASGRGLTNEKLFF. CDR3 nucleotide sequence: TGTGCCAGCGGAAGGGGTTTAACTAATGAAAAACTGTTTTTT. The rearrangement joins TRBV28 to TRBJ1-4, with a tentative D call TRBD1 (5 bases). This CDR3 spans 14 amino acids. Trimming took 8 bases from V and 1 from J, leaving 11 bases between them. From germline, CDR1 is MDHEN and CDR2 SYDVKM.

This chain joins TRBV7-2 and TRBJ2-1, with D uncertain. CDR1 and CDR2 (germline): SGHTA, FQGNSA. This CDR3 spans 15 amino acids. V shed 0 bases and J shed 5 bases, with 11 bases lying between them. In DNA, the CDR3 is TGTGCCAGCAGCTTAGCGGACCAAAGGGACAATGAGCAGTTCTTC. This gives the protein CASSLADQRDNEQFF. Based on the CDR3 plus reference TRBV7-2 and TRBJ2-1, the full variable domain is GAGVSQSPSNKVTEKGKDVELRCDPISGHTALYWYRQSLGQGLEFLIYFQGNSAPDKSGLPSDRFSAERTGGSVSTLTIQRTQQEDSAVYLCASSLADQRDNEQFFGPGTRLTVL.

This clonotype was observed a few times. The chain joins TRBV29-1 to TRBJ2-1; unclear D gene. Germline CDR1 and CDR2: SQVTM and ANQGSEA. This CDR3 comprises 15 residues. V was shortened by 5 bases and J by 0 bases, with 14 bases between the two germline ends. Here the CDR3 DNA reads TGCAGCGTTTCACGACCCCTCAGCTCCTACAATGAGCAGTTCTTC. Translated, it gives CSVSRPLSSYNEQFF.

Remarks on this clonotype: A much larger clone differs by one base, so this may be a read error. The chain recombines TRBV28 with TRBJ2-7, with D tentatively TRBD2 (5 bases). The CDR3 extends over 15 amino acids. Germline values: CDR1 MDHEN, CDR2 SYDVKM. Trimming cost V 2 bases and J 4 bases, with 15 bases left between them. CDR3 region: CASSLKSAEAYEQYF. The CDR3 coding sequence is TGTGCCAGCAGTTTAAAATCAGCGGAAGCTTACGAGCAGTACTTC. Based on the CDR3 plus reference TRBV28 and TRBJ2-7, the full variable domain is DVKVTQSSRYLVKRTGEKVFLECVQDMDHENMFWYRQDPGLGLRLIYFSYDVKMKEKGDIPEGYSVSREKKERFSLILESASTNQTSMYLCASSLKSAEAYEQYFGPGTRLTVT.

As to this clonotype: The junction shows a germline mismatch at one end, possibly a read error. The chain carries TRBV7-9 and TRBJ2-6, with 10 positions matching TRBD1. Per germline, CDR1 SEHNR and CDR2 FQNEAQ (reference sequence). The CDR3 sequence is 17 residues long. As DNA, the CDR3 is TGTGCCAGCAGCTTAGAGGACAGGGGGTCCGGGGCCAACGTCCGGACTTTC. This encodes CASSLEDRGSGANVRTF. The full variable domain, in which reference TRBV7-9 and TRBJ2-6 provide the parts outside the CDR3, is DTGVSQNPRHKITKRGQNVTFRCDPISEHNRLYWYRQTLGQGPEFLTYFQNEAQLEKSRLLSDRFSAERPKGSFSTLEIQRTEQGDSAMYLCASSLEDRGSGANVRTFGAGSRLTVL.

This clonotype was counted a few times. The rearrangement joins TRBV6-1 to TRBJ1-2; unclear D gene. CDR3 length: 14 amino acids. The germline gives CDR1 MNHNS, CDR2 SASEGT. V shed 3 bases and J shed 2 bases, with 10 bases lying between them. The CDR3 sequence is CASSDPDINYGYTF. For the CDR3, the DNA is TGTGCCAGCAGTGACCCAGACATCAACTATGGCTACACCTTC.

This clonotype was seen many times. At one end, the junction sequence differs from germline, possibly due to a read error. The chain uses TRBV5-1 and TRBJ2-3; TRBD1 is a possible D gene (6 bases). In germline, CDR1 is SGHRS, CDR2 YFSETQ. This CDR3 is 14 amino acids long. The CDR3 nucleotides are TGTGCCAGCCGCAGGGGAACAGGCACAGATACGCAGTATTTT. The encoded protein is CASRRGTGTDTQYF. Full variable domain (outside the CDR3, taken from reference TRBV5-1 and TRBJ2-3): KAGVTQTPRYLIKTRGQQVTLSCSPISGHRSVSWYQQTPGQGLQFLFEYFSETQRNKGNFPGRFSGRQFSNSRSEMNVSTLELGDSALYLCASRRGTGTDTQYFGPGTRLTVL.

This clonotype was observed many times. Germline and junction disagree at one end, which may indicate a read error. The CDR3 loop is CASSFSGGYGYTF. As DNA, the CDR3 is TGTGCCAGCAGTTTCTCAGGGGGCTATGGCTACACCTTC. The V gene is TRBV5-1, the J gene TRBJ1-2; 7 nucleotides align to TRBD1. Germline loops: CDR1 SGHRS, CDR2 YFSETQ. The CDR3 is made up of 13 amino acids.

This clonotype has a handful of counts. The chain links TRBV28 to TRBJ2-1, with TRBD2 matching over 9 bases. The CDR3 covers 16 residues. J lost 0 bases, V lost 4 bases, and 4 bases had no gene match. Per germline, CDR1 MDHEN and CDR2 SYDVKM. Written as DNA, the CDR3 is TGTGCCAGCAGTTCCGGGCGGGGGGGCTCCTACAATGAGCAGTTCTTC. Translating gives CASSSGRGGSYNEQFF.

Many counts were recorded for this clonotype. This chain connects TRBV9 to TRBJ2-1; D unresolved. CDR1 is SGDLS and CDR2 is YYNGEE in the germline V gene. CDR3 length: 14 residues. Trimming took 3 bases from V and 6 from J, leaving 13 bases between them. CDR3 nucleotide sequence: TGTGCCAGCAGCGCTAGAACCGGTCTCAATGAGCAGTTCTTC. This translates into CASSARTGLNEQFF.

A few counts support this clonotype. J is TRBJ2-5 and V is TRBV28; no reliable D call. Deletions cut 3 bases from V and 2 bases from J, with 10 bases between. The germline gives CDR1 MDHEN, CDR2 SYDVKM. This CDR3 is built from 14 residues. The CDR3 region has the DNA TGTGCCAGCAGTTTTGGTAGCTGGCAAGAGACCCAGTACTTC. Its protein product is CASSFGSWQETQYF.

On this clonotype: A read error may account for a junction end that differs from germline. The chain combines TRBV5-6 with TRBJ2-1; D may be TRBD2 (7 bases). Germline CDR1 is SGHDT and CDR2 is YYEEEE. The CDR3 consists of 17 residues. The CDR3 coding sequence is TGTGCCAGCAGCTTGGATCGGGGGGCCGATGGAAGAAATGAACAGTTCTTC. It codes for CASSLDRGADGRNEQFF.

This clonotype was counted many times. The gene calls are TRBV5-1 and TRBJ2-7, with 11 bases identical to TRBD1. Germline V gives CDR1 SGHRS, CDR2 YFSETQ. This CDR3 region has 16 residues. V shed 4 bases and J 5 bases; nucleotides not matched to a gene: 11. Here the CDR3 reads CASSRAPGDRGNEQYF. CDR3 nucleotides: TGCGCCAGCAGCCGAGCCCCTGGGGACAGGGGGAACGAGCAGTACTTC.

The table lists this clonotype with a few counts. The chain employs TRBV28 and TRBJ1-5; tentatively, D is TRBD1 (5 bases). V gave up 6 bases and J gave up 4 bases, with 16 bases separating them. Germline V gives CDR1 MDHEN, CDR2 SYDVKM. The CDR3 runs to 15 residues. CDR3 nucleotide sequence: TGTGCCAGCAGCGGAGGGAGGGGTGTAAATCAGCCCCAGCATTTT. This translates into CASSGGRGVNQPQHF. Full variable domain (missing parts from reference TRBV28 and TRBJ1-5): DVKVTQSSRYLVKRTGEKVFLECVQDMDHENMFWYRQDPGLGLRLIYFSYDVKMKEKGDIPEGYSVSREKKERFSLILESASTNQTSMYLCASSGGRGVNQPQHFGDGTRLSIL.

This clonotype was counted a few times. V gene TRBV12-3 or TRBV12-4 combines with J gene TRBJ1-5; D is uncertain. Trimming stripped 5 bases from V and 8 bases from J, with 13 bases between. The CDR3 contains 13 residues. CDR3 DNA sequence: TGTGCCAGCAGTCACGACCACGGTGAGCCCCAGCATTTT. Encoded protein: CASSHDHGEPQHF.

A note on this clonotype: A much larger clone differs by one base, so this may be a read error. This sequence joins TRBV12-5 and TRBJ2-1; 9 positions agree with TRBD2. The J call is in doubt because the DNA end fits TRBJ2-7 better. The germline V gene has CDR1 LGHNT and CDR2 FRNRAP. There are 21 residues in the CDR3. The CDR3: CASGFFLTRTSEDSSYNEQYF. CDR3 bases: TGTGCTAGTGGTTTCTTCTTAACGAGGACTAGCGAGGACAGCTCCTACAATGAGCAGTACTTC.

A few counts support this clonotype. The rearrangement links TRBV5-1 to TRBJ1-2; 7 positions agree with TRBD1. The CDR3 covers 16 residues. CDR1 SGHRS and CDR2 YFSETQ come from the germline V gene. The trim removed 3 bases at V and 0 bases at J, leaving 8 bases unmatched. DNA of the CDR3: TGCGCCAGCAGCTCAGCCGGGACAGCGACTAACTATGGCTACACCTTC. Its protein is CASSSAGTATNYGYTF.

This CDR3 reads CASRQAFWANVLTF. CDR3 nucleotides: TGTGCCAGCAGACAGGCTTTTTGGGCCAACGTCCTGACTTTC. The chain employs TRBV2 and TRBJ2-6, with a tentative D call TRBD1 (5 bases). The germline CDR1 and CDR2 sequences are SNHLY and FYNNEI. The CDR3 is 14 residues long. The ends were cut back, 6 bases at V and 5 bases at J, with 11 bases in the middle.

Remarks on this clonotype: A read error may explain this, as a much larger clone is one base away. The chain uses TRBV10-3 and TRBJ2-7; 10 nucleotides align to TRBD1. The CDR3 spans 14 residues. CDR1 and CDR2 from the germline V gene are ENHRY and SYGVKD. The V segment lost 6 bases and the J segment 5 bases; nucleotides outside the gene matches: 7. DNA of the CDR3: TGTGCCATCAGGGGACAGGGGAGATTGAACGAGCAGTACTTC. Amino acids: CAIRGQGRLNEQYF.

This clonotype was seen more than once but under ten times. V usage is TRBV5-1 and J usage is TRBJ1-2; 7 bases align to TRBD1. The J segment lost 6 bases and the V segment lost 4 bases, leaving 9 bases of the junction unmatched. The CDR3 spans 14 residues. In germline, CDR1 is SGHRS, CDR2 YFSETQ. CDR3 coding DNA: TGCGCCAGCAGCCCTGCTGGGACAGTCAATGGCTACACCTTC. It codes for CASSPAGTVNGYTF.

The sample holds a few counts of this clonotype. The chain combines TRBV10-3 with TRBJ1-4; D gene ambiguous. This CDR3 spans 13 amino acids. Between the trimmed V and J ends, which lost 2 bases and 8 bases, there was a span of 9 bases. Per the germline V gene, CDR1 is ENHRY and CDR2 is SYGVKD. The CDR3 here is CAISESGQEKLFF. CDR3 in DNA: TGTGCCATCAGTGAGAGTGGGCAAGAAAAACTGTTTTTT.

The V and J genes are TRBV7-2 and TRBJ2-7, with D possibly matching TRBD1 (5 bases). The CDR3 contains 15 residues. V gave up 5 bases and J gave up 4 bases, with 18 bases separating them. Germline CDR1 SGHTA, CDR2 FQGNSA. The CDR3, as DNA: TGTGCCAGCAGCCCCACGCAGGGATACCCATACGAGCAGTACTTC. Protein: CASSPTQGYPYEQYF. The entire variable domain, with the rest obtained from reference TRBV7-2 and TRBJ2-7, is as follows: GAGVSQSPSNKVTEKGKDVELRCDPISGHTALYWYRQSLGQGLEFLIYFQGNSAPDKSGLPSDRFSAERTGGSVSTLTIQRTQQEDSAVYLCASSPTQGYPYEQYFGPGTRLTVT.

To note about this clonotype: A much bigger clone sits one base away, suggesting this may be a read error. The chain couples TRBV12-3 or TRBV12-4 to TRBJ2-4; D is ambiguous. Matching the DNA end better, TRBJ2-5 makes the J call doubtful. The CDR3 sequence is 12 residues long. CDR3 region: CVSSLIAETQYF. The CDR3 region has the DNA TGTGTCAGCAGTTTAATCGCCGAGACCCAGTACTTC.

This chain uses TRBV20-1 with TRBJ2-5, with 9 bases matching TRBD2. V was pared by 3 bases and J by 1 base, with 6 bases of the junction left unmatched. CDR3 length: 15 residues. CDR1 and CDR2 (germline): DFQATT, SNEGSKA (reference sequence). CDR3 loop: CSASKLAGLQETQYF. CDR3 bases: TGCAGTGCTAGCAAACTAGCGGGCCTCCAAGAGACCCAGTACTTC.

This clonotype came up a few times. This chain connects TRBV7-9 to TRBJ2-7, with D possibly TRBD2 on 6 matching bases. The length of the CDR3 is 15 residues. In germline, CDR1 is SEHNR, CDR2 FQNEAQ (reference sequence). V lost 3 bases to trimming and J lost 2 bases, with 14 bases between them. The CDR3: CASSFPKTGAYEQYF. In DNA, the CDR3 is TGTGCCAGCAGCTTTCCGAAGACGGGGGCCTACGAGCAGTACTTC.